This T cell receptor beta chain was sequenced in a study of blood T cells in healthy people across ages. This clonotype has more than one count but fewer than ten. A second 7 to 11 cycle PCR used barcoded and J-beta primers. Using its own MiXCR run on the 5' RACE reads, TCRdb lists one record per CDR3 protein. The sample has hundreds of thousands of distinct CDR3 sequences; around 54% are singletons. Germline V gives CDR1 MDHEN, CDR2 SYDVKM. CDR3 length: 16 amino acids. Unmatched junction bases numbered 7, after V lost 2 bases and J lost 2 bases. The sequenced sample consisted of blood. This receptor was taken from a man aged 55 to 70 in good health. The chain carries TRBV28 and TRBJ2-7, with 9 bases fitting TRBD1. CDR3 coding DNA: TGTGCCAGCAGTTTAGTCCCGGGACAGGGCGCCTACGAGCAGTACTTC. Protein product: CASSLVPGQGAYEQYF.